Here is one T cell receptor (beta chain) with its context. Regarding time point: after dendritic cell vaccination, including at tumor progression/relapse. TCRdb's table, derived via immunoSEQ multiplex PCR, lists solely in-frame clones and lacks some. In the table there are tens of thousands of clones, about 84% of which are singletons. This record comes from a study of glioma-infiltrating T cells after dendritic cell vaccination. Across the whole study: Dendritic cells derived from monocytes and pulsed with autologous tumor lysate formed the vaccine.

The TCR sequence derives from a human donor with glioblastoma. The sample was blood, taken after dendritic cell vaccination.

The CDR3 is CASSLGDRVSPETQYF. The CDR3, as DNA: TGTGCCAGCAGCTTAGGGGACAGGGTATCTCCAGAGACCCAGTACTTC. V and J are TRBV7-2 and TRBJ2-5; 9 positions match TRBD1. V trimming: 1 base; J trimming: 4 bases; junction bases outside the gene matches: 7. The CDR3 spans 16 residues. Per germline, CDR1 SGHTA and CDR2 FQGNSA.